The source of this TCR beta chain is a study of T cells in Graves' hyperthyroidism and ophthalmopathy (dated by TCRdb to between 2018 and 2020). With regard to the full study: To identify TCR V-J signatures that set the groups apart, the researchers used a discovery cohort of approximately 98 patients, made up of some 41 with Graves' ophthalmopathy and about 60 with stable Graves' hyperthyroidism. An independent validation cohort of 18 to 20 hyperthyroidism patients and about 16 patients who later progressed to ophthalmopathy tested prospective prediction of ophthalmopathy. For training and testing, the 80 to 100 patients in the discovery cohort were randomly divided in a 7:3 ratio. The study also compared thyroid tissue and blood T-cell repertoires from about six Graves' hyperthyroidism patients. Once sampling was done, hyperthyroidism patients were given methimazole at a starting dose of 30 mg daily, whereas ophthalmopathy patients were given high-dose intravenous methylprednisolone. The paper describes TCR Vbeta CDR3 sequencing of 140 or so peripheral blood samples, made up of 43 ophthalmopathy patients, around 73 hyperthyroidism patients and 17 progressor patients. The study at large found these results: A model built on a 13 V-J signature distinguished ophthalmopathy from stable hyperthyroidism, reaching approximately 89% sensitivity and about 81% specificity in cross-validation and 80%/75% in testing. In validation, progression to ophthalmopathy was predicted by the model with more than 65% sensitivity and 72.22% specificity, a median of approximately 6.5 months before onset. No statistical method was used to set the sample size in advance, and investigators knew the group allocation. Blood samples also contained most of the expanded thyroid clonotypes (frequency above 0.001), which suggests that blood repertoires may reflect thyroid immune responses.

Patients with uncontrolled infections, other autoimmune diseases, pregnancy or lactation were excluded. Diagnoses were established on the basis of clinical symptoms, serum thyroxine and TRAb, thyroid ultrasound, and orbital computed tomography. Total RNA was extracted using Trizol reagent, and RNA quality was assessed on an Agilent 2100 Bioanalyzer. Deletion took 0 bases off V and 0 bases off J, with a span of 13 bases between the germline ends. Including cysteine and phenylalanine, the CDR3 has 17 amino acids. This entry keeps only the CDR3 DNA: 51 bases, framed from base 1. According to the germline V gene, CDR1 reads SGDLS and CDR2 reads YYNGEE. Amplification of TCR beta CDR3 regions was carried out from RNA transcripts. The TCR CDR3 was subjected to a first round of RT-PCR using the HTBI primer set and the Qiagen OneStep RT-PCR kit. The libraries were constructed in a second round of multiplex PCR and then size-selected and purified. Libraries were sequenced paired-end with 100 bp reads on an Illumina HiSeq2000. As for the authors' bioinformatics: SOAPnuke was used to process the raw data, throwing out any read that contained adapters or uncalled bases, had a mean Phred below 15, or lacked an exact constant-primer or identifier match. High-quality paired reads were merged with COPE v1.2.5, and unique nucleotide sequences were defined as clonotypes. MiTCR v1.1 was used to align clonotypes to the IMGT TRBV, TRBD and TRBJ reference segments. Only V-J combinations with frequency above 0.0001, covering 98% to 99.2% of repertoires, were analysed. A TCS score was defined as the ratio of F50 (clonal expansion) to E x V (chaos), with BLOSUM62-based TCRdist applied between CDR3 peptides within each V-J. Welch's t-statistics and random forest reduced around 510 V-J features to about 12, which were used in a naive Bayes classifier (R e1071). The similarity between thyroid and blood repertoires was quantified using the Morisita-Horn index. In-frame beta chains were kept once TCRdb had trimmed the public reads at Q25 with fastp and called clones with MiXCR. Here each entry gathers all rows of one CDR3 protein and keeps the most common genes and DNA. TCRdb's processing, not the authors', yielded these V and J calls. The sample table holds roughly 570,000 distinct CDR3 sequences, of which around 45% were seen once. 15% to 20% of the sample belongs to the ten largest clones.

In the case of this clonotype: Its antigen is not yet known. Per-base quality was not reported, and no clone a single base away is much larger than it.

This TCR was sampled from an adult woman with Graves' disease, either hyperthyroidism or ophthalmopathy (not recorded which). The sequenced sample consisted of peripheral blood or thyroid tissue (not recorded which). The chain was built from TRBV9 and TRBJ1-3, with a tentative D gene TRBD1 over 5 matching bases. The DNA sequence is given as TGTGCCAGCAGCGTAGGCGGGACGCGCAACTCTGGAAACACCATATATTTT. Its translation reads: CASSVGGTRNSGNTIYF.